These 9 T cell receptor beta chains were sequenced from one sample in a study of blood T cells in healthy people across ages. Combining a sample-barcoded 5' primer with a J-beta primer mix, a second PCR ran for roughly 6 to 12 cycles. TCRdb redid the calling of the 5' RACE reads with MiXCR, one entry per CDR3 protein. Here the sample spans hundreds of thousands of distinct CDR3 sequences, 22% being singletons. What was sequenced was blood. Receptor source: a man between 65 and 79 years old in good health.

This chain links TRBV7-2 with TRBJ2-7; a possible D gene is TRBD1 (5 bases). CDR3 length equals 14 residues. With 1 base removed from V and 0 bases from J, the gap between germline ends came to 7 bases. Looked up from germline, CDR1 is SGHTA and CDR2 is FQGNSA. CDR3 protein: CASSLGQHSYEQYV. DNA of the CDR3: TGTGCCAGCAGCTTAGGACAGCACTCCTACGAGCAGTACGTC.

The sample holds a few counts of this clonotype. V gene TRBV12-3 or TRBV12-4 combines with J gene TRBJ1-5; D not certain. Trimming removed 3 bases from V and 7 bases from J, with 10 bases in between. The CDR3 totals 13 residues. The CDR3 DNA reads as TGTGCCAGCAGTTTGGCTGGGGAACAGCCCCAGCATTTT. Translation gives CASSLAGEQPQHF.

This clonotype was seen only a few times. The rearrangement joins TRBV20-1 to TRBJ2-3, with 11 bases matching TRBD2. The CDR3 sequence is 16 residues long. CDR1 and CDR2 (germline): DFQATT, SNEGSKA (reference sequence). Trimming cost V 6 bases and J 2 bases; bases outside gene matches: 10. CDR3 bases: TGCAGTGCACGCTATAGCGGGAGGGCCAACACAGATACGCAGTATTTT. Amino acid sequence: CSARYSGRANTDTQYF.

J is TRBJ2-1 and V is TRBV9, with TRBD2 identical over 7 bases. V was clipped by 3 bases and J by 8 bases; unmatched bases: 8. The CDR3 extends over 14 amino acids. CDR1 SGDLS and CDR2 YYNGEE come from the germline V gene. Here the CDR3 reads CASSEWEGFDEQFF. CDR3 coding DNA: TGTGCCAGCAGCGAGTGGGAGGGCTTTGATGAGCAGTTCTTC.

In its sample, this clonotype was seen a few times. V gene TRBV6-5 combines with J gene TRBJ1-2; 12 bases are a match to TRBD1. The CDR3 consists of 15 residues. V lost 4 bases to trimming and J lost 8 bases; unmatched junction nucleotides: 8. The germline V gene encodes CDR1 MNHEY and CDR2 SVGAGI. The CDR3 DNA reads TGTGCCAGCAGTTTCCAGGGACAGGGGGCTGAAGGCTACACCTTC. Encoded protein: CASSFQGQGAEGYTF.

This chain connects TRBV7-2 to TRBJ1-2, with D unresolved. The germline gives CDR1 SGHTA, CDR2 FQGNSA. CDR3 length: 14 amino acids. Trimming removed 7 bases at V and 0 bases at J, with 12 bases between. The chain's CDR3 is CASIDQTTNYGYTF. The CDR3 nucleotides are TGTGCCAGCATAGACCAGACAACTAACTATGGCTACACCTTC.

The J gene is TRBJ2-5, the V gene TRBV6-6; no clear D. Trimming left V 2 bases short and J 0 bases short, with 7 bases between. The CDR3 is 14 amino acids. Germline V lookup: CDR1 MNHNY, CDR2 SVGAGI (reference sequence). CDR3: CASSYGRYQETQYF. Here the CDR3 DNA reads TGTGCCAGCAGTTACGGCAGGTACCAAGAGACCCAGTACTTC.

V usage is TRBV9 and J usage is TRBJ1-4; D unclear. Trimming took off 0 bases at V and 6 bases at J, with 15 bases between the two ends. The CDR3 is 16 amino acids. Germline V gives CDR1 SGDLS, CDR2 YYNGEE. CDR3 coding DNA: TGTGCCAGCAGCGTAGCCGGACGTTCTACGGATGAAAAACTGTTTTTT. Translating it yields CASSVAGRSTDEKLFF.

The chain joins TRBV4-3 to TRBJ2-1; D remains unclear. This CDR3 is 15 amino acids long. The germline gives CDR1 LGHNA, CDR2 YSLEER. V was clipped by 7 bases and J by 5 bases, with 18 bases between them. Here the CDR3 reads CASNLTSERHNEQFF. The DNA for the CDR3 is TGCGCCAGCAACCTAACGAGCGAACGACACAATGAGCAGTTCTTC.